This T cell receptor (beta chain) was captured by sequencing in a study of T cells in Graves' hyperthyroidism and ophthalmopathy. This clonotype showed up many times. Its specificity is not known. Uncontrolled infection, other autoimmune disease, pregnancy and lactation each barred patients from inclusion. Fresh peripheral blood, around 9.3 ml, was the source of the PBMCs. V shed 3 bases and J shed 2 bases, with 12 bases lying between them. The CDR3 has 15 amino acids. CDR1 PRHDT and CDR2 FYEKMQ come from the germline V gene (reference sequence). Amplification yielded TCR beta CDR3 regions, with RNA transcripts as the source. The HTBI set primed first-round TCR CDR3 RT-PCR. TCRdb analysed the multiplex PCR reads with MiXCR anew, one entry per CDR3 protein. The sample includes about 560,000 distinct CDR3 sequences, approximately 15% of them seen just once. Overall study findings and caveats: Most expanded thyroid clonotypes above 0.001 recurred in blood.

The chain uses TRBV13 and TRBJ2-3; D is possibly TRBD1 (6 bases). Sequences were obtained from blood. The TCR comes from a woman aged 18-29 years with Graves' hyperthyroidism. In DNA, the CDR3 is TGTGCCAGCAGCTTGTTCAGGGGCATCACAGATACGCAGTATTTT. It yields the protein CASSLFRGITDTQYF.